These 17 T cell receptor beta chains originate from one sample sequenced in a study of T cell responses to AZD1222 COVID-19 vaccine listed by TCRdb under 2021. What this sample's time point label stands for: baseline before first vaccination. Receptors were amplified or captured by the immunoSEQ multiplex PCR assay. This is the immuneACCESS table as TCRdb keeps it, with only in-frame sequences that have V and J called. A part of the clones is gone; compared with another copy, unresolved V genes explain less than half, and the rest is unexplained. Present in this sample are tens of thousands of clones, roughly 87% of which were seen just once. The ten largest clones capture approximately 15% of the sample. This specimen consisted of peripheral blood, obtained on day 0 of AZD1222 vaccination. Source of these receptors: an adult in good health.

The V and J genes are TRBV27 and TRBJ1-5; 11 nucleotides line up with TRBD1. J lost 4 bases, V lost 6 bases, and 5 bases had no gene match. CDR3 length: 15 amino acids. Germline V gene data show CDR1 as MNHEY and CDR2 as SMNVEV (reference sequence). The CDR3 DNA reads as TGTGCCAGCAGCGTCGGGACAGGGGGGAATCAGCCCCAGCATTTT. It yields the protein CASSVGTGGNQPQHF.

The chain couples TRBV27 to TRBJ1-5, with 8 bases matching TRBD1. CDR1 is MNHEY and CDR2 is SMNVEV in the germline V gene (reference sequence). Trimming removed 2 bases from V and 7 bases from J; junction bases left unmatched: 13. This CDR3 contains 17 residues. CDR3 protein: CASSLMGTGGLRQPQHF. CDR3 bases: TGTGCCAGCAGTTTAATGGGGACAGGTGGGTTGAGACAGCCCCAGCATTTT.

The V and J genes are TRBV6-5 and TRBJ1-5; possibly TRBD1 for D (5 bases). The CDR3 is 14 amino acids. Germline values: CDR1 MNHEY, CDR2 SVGAGI. The V end lost 7 bases, the J end lost 2 bases, and 12 bases lay between the germline ends. DNA for the CDR3: TGTGCCAGCACCAAAGGGGCTGGCAATCAGCCCCAGCATTTT. It specifies CASTKGAGNQPQHF.

This rearrangement joins TRBV6-5 to TRBJ1-1, with D possibly being TRBD1 (5 bases). The V gene's germline CDR1 is MNHEY and CDR2 SVGAGI. The CDR3 length is 13 residues. The V and J ends lost 2 bases and 4 bases respectively, with 8 bases between them. The CDR3 region is CASSYGGVTEAFF. In nucleotides, the CDR3 is TGTGCCAGCAGTTACGGAGGGGTCACTGAAGCTTTCTTT.

The chain has TRBV10-3 and TRBJ1-5, with 9 bases identical to TRBD1. The length of the CDR3 is 15 residues. From germline, CDR1 is ENHRY and CDR2 SYGVKD. Trimming at V came to 3 bases and at J to 2 bases, leaving 2 bases not matched to a gene. The CDR3 nucleotides are TGTGCCATCAGTGACGGACAGGGGCGCAATCAGCCCCAGCATTTT. Its protein product is CAISDGQGRNQPQHF.

This chain connects TRBV25-1 to TRBJ1-6; maybe TRBD1 (6 bases). Per germline, CDR1 MGHDK and CDR2 SYGVNS. This CDR3 contains 18 residues. V lost 4 bases to trimming and J lost 0 bases, with 16 bases between them. CDR3 sequence (DNA): TGTGCCAGCAGTGCGGAGTGGGACACCTTCTCCTATAATTCACCCCTCCACTTT. Translation gives CASSAEWDTFSYNSPLHF. The variable domain in full, completed from reference TRBV25-1 and TRBJ1-6, reads EADIYQTPRYLVIGTGKKITLECSQTMGHDKMYWYQQDPGMELHLIHYSYGVNSTEKGDLSSESTVSRIRTEHFPLTLESARPSHTSQYLCASSAEWDTFSYNSPLHFGNGTRLTVT.

The table lists this clone with a few counts. The gene calls are TRBV27 and TRBJ2-1; 9 bases map to TRBD2. The ends lost 4 bases at V and 4 bases at J; junction bases unmatched: 11. CDR1 and CDR2 from the germline V gene are MNHEY and SMNVEV (reference sequence). The CDR3 contains 17 residues. CDR3 protein: CASSSPVAGAWYNEQFF. The CDR3 region has the DNA TGTGCCAGCAGTTCTCCCGTAGCGGGAGCTTGGTACAATGAGCAGTTCTTC.

The chain has TRBV7-6 and TRBJ2-1; TRBD2 might be the D (6 bases). The CDR3 has 20 amino acids. Per the germline V gene, CDR1 is SGHVS and CDR2 is FNYEAQ. V was clipped by 5 bases and J by 1 base, with 27 bases between them. The CDR3 DNA reads TGTGCCAGCAGCCCCGGTTTCGGGGGAGCCCCCACCCCATCCTACAATGAGCAGTTCTTC. Translated: CASSPGFGGAPTPSYNEQFF.

The chain has TRBV10-3 and TRBJ2-1; D is uncertain. Germline assignment: CDR1 ENHRY and CDR2 SYGVKD. Trimming removed 3 bases from V and 8 bases from J, with 17 bases in between. The CDR3 is made up of 15 amino acids. CDR3 DNA sequence: TGTGCCATCAGTGACCAATGGTCCGGATCCGATGAGCAGTTCTTC. This encodes CAISDQWSGSDEQFF.

The gene calls are TRBV6-1 and TRBJ1-2; D is undetermined. The V end was cut by 1 base, the J end by 5 bases, with 14 bases between. Germline lookup yields CDR1 MNHNS and CDR2 SASEGT. The CDR3 consists of 15 residues. Written as DNA, the CDR3 is TGTGCCAGCAGTGAAGGGGATACCCTAACTTATGGCTACACCTTC. Translated, it gives CASSEGDTLTYGYTF.

This clone qualifies as large. At the DNA level, this CDR3 is encoded by other sequences in the same sample as well. The chain recombines TRBV15 with TRBJ2-7, with 7 bases that match TRBD1. Looked up from germline, CDR1 is LNHNV and CDR2 is YYDKDF (reference sequence). This CDR3 has 16 amino acids. V was pared by 5 bases and J by 0 bases, with 10 bases of the junction left unmatched. The CDR3 spells CATSPGRDSGSYEQYF. The CDR3 coding sequence is TGTGCCACCAGCCCAGGCCGGGACAGCGGCTCCTACGAGCAGTACTTC.

The V call is TRBV13, the J call TRBJ1-1, with a weak D call TRBD1 (6 bases). Looked up from germline, CDR1 is PRHDT and CDR2 is FYEKMQ (reference sequence). The CDR3 has 15 residues. V was trimmed by 5 bases and J by 1 base, leaving 14 bases between them. In nucleotides, the CDR3 is TGTGCCAGCAGCCTACCGGGACACCCGAACACTGAAGCTTTCTTT. Translating gives CASSLPGHPNTEAFF. Drawing the rest from reference TRBV13 and TRBJ1-1, the complete variable domain is AAGVIQSPRHLIKEKRETATLKCYPIPRHDTVYWYQQGPGQDPQFLISFYEKMQSDKGSIPDRFSAQQFSDYHSELNMSSLELGDSALYFCASSLPGHPNTEAFFGQGTRLTVV.

J is TRBJ1-1 and V is TRBV28; D possibly corresponds to TRBD1 (6 bases). The CDR3 extends over 15 amino acids. Looked up from germline, CDR1 is MDHEN and CDR2 is SYDVKM. V shed 5 bases and J shed 5 bases, with 18 bases lying between them. The CDR3 DNA reads as TGTGCCAGCAGTCCCCCCCAGGGGTCGAGGACTGAAGCTTTCTTT. Protein: CASSPPQGSRTEAFF. Combining the CDR3 with reference TRBV28 and TRBJ1-1 gives the whole variable domain DVKVTQSSRYLVKRTGEKVFLECVQDMDHENMFWYRQDPGLGLRLIYFSYDVKMKEKGDIPEGYSVSREKKERFSLILESASTNQTSMYLCASSPPQGSRTEAFFGQGTRLTVV.

This rearrangement joins TRBV19 to TRBJ2-1; 9 bases are shared with TRBD1. Germline values: CDR1 LNHDA, CDR2 SQIVND (reference sequence). This CDR3 spans 16 amino acids. The V and J ends lost 3 bases and 7 bases, in that order; junction bases with no gene match: 10. This CDR3 is CASSIIPGQGWNEQFF. The CDR3 DNA follows: TGTGCCAGTAGTATCATTCCGGGACAGGGTTGGAATGAGCAGTTCTTC. Filled out from reference TRBV19 and TRBJ2-1, the complete variable domain reads DGGITQSPKYLFRKEGQNVTLSCEQNLNHDAMYWYRQDPGQGLRLIYYSQIVNDFQKGDIAEGYSVSREKKESFPLTVTSAQKNPTAFYLCASSIIPGQGWNEQFFGPGTRLTVL.

The chain joins TRBV19 to TRBJ1-5; D not resolved. This CDR3 is built from 16 residues. Germline-derived CDR1 and CDR2 are LNHDA and SQIVND (reference sequence). Trimming took 3 bases from V and 0 from J, leaving 12 bases between them. The CDR3 DNA is TGTGCCAGTAGTATCCCCCGGCATTATAGCAATCAGCCCCAGCATTTT. Protein: CASSIPRHYSNQPQHF.

This chain connects TRBV2 to TRBJ1-2, with 7 nucleotides matching TRBD1. Trimming at V came to 2 bases and at J to 7 bases, leaving 4 bases not matched to a gene. CDR1 SNHLY and CDR2 FYNNEI come from the germline V gene. This CDR3 region has 13 residues. The CDR3 is CASSETGAIGYTF. CDR3 nucleotides: TGTGCCAGCAGTGAAACAGGGGCGATTGGCTACACCTTC.

This clone appeared a single time. The CDR3: CASSDSGTGLQGYTF. Here the CDR3 DNA reads TGTGCCAGCAGTGACAGCGGGACAGGATTACAAGGCTACACCTTC. The chain has TRBV6-4 and TRBJ1-2, with 8 bases that match TRBD1. V shed 2 bases, J shed 8 bases, and the junction held 10 bases outside the gene matches. Germline V gene data show CDR1 as MRHNA and CDR2 as SNTAGT. CDR3 length equals 15 residues.